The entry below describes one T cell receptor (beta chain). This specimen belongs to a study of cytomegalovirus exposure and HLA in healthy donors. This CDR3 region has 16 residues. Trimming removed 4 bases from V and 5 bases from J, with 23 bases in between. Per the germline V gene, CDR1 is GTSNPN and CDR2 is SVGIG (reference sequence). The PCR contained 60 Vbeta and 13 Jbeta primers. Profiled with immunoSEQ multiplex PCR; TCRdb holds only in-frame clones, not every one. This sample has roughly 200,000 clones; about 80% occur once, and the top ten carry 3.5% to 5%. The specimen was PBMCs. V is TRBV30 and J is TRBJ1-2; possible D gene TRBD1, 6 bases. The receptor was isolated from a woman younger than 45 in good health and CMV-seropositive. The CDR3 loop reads CAWIVNRAAGRYGYTF. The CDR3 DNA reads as TGTGCCTGGATCGTAAACAGGGCCGCCGGTCGGTATGGCTACACCTTC.